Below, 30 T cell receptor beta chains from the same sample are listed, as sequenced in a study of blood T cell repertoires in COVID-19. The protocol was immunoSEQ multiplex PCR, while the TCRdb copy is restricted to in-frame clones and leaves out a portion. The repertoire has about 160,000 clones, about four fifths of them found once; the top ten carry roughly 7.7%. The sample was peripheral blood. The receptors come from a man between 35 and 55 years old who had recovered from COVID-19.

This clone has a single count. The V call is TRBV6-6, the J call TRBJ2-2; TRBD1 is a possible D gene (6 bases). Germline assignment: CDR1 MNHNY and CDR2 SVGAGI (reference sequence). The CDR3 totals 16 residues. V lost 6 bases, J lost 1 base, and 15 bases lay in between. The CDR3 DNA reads TGTGCCAGCAGCAGACCGGACAGCTTGAACACCGGGGAGCTGTTTTTT. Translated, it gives CASSRPDSLNTGELFF.

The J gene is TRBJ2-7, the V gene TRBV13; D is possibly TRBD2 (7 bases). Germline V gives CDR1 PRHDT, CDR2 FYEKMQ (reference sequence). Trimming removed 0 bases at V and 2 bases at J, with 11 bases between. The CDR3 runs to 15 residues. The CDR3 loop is CASSLGAGAPYEQYF. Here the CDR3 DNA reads TGTGCCAGCAGCTTAGGGGCGGGGGCTCCCTACGAGCAGTACTTC. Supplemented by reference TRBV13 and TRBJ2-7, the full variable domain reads AAGVIQSPRHLIKEKRETATLKCYPIPRHDTVYWYQQGPGQDPQFLISFYEKMQSDKGSIPDRFSAQQFSDYHSELNMSSLELGDSALYFCASSLGAGAPYEQYFGPGTRLTVT.

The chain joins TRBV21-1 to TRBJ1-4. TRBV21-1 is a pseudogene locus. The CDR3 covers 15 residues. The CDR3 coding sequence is TGTGCCAGCAGGGGGGGGCGGACAACTAATGAAAAACTGTTTTTT. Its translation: CASRGGRTTNEKLFF.

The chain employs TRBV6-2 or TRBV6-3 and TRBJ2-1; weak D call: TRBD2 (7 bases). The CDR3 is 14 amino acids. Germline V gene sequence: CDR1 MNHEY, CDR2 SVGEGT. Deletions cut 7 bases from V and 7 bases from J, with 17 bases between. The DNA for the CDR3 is TGTGCCAGCACCCCTCGAGGGGGGGCGAATGAGCAGTTCTTC. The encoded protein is CASTPRGGANEQFF.

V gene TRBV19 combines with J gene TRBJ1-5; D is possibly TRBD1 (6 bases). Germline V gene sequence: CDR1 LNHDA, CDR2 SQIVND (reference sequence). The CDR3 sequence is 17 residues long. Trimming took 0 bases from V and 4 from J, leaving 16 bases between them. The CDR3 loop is CASSIDPPTGPNQPQHF. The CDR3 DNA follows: TGTGCCAGTAGTATAGATCCCCCAACAGGGCCAAATCAGCCCCAGCATTTT.

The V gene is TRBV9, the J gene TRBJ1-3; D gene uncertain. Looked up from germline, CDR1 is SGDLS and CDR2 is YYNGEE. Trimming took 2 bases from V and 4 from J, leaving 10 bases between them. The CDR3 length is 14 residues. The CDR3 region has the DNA TGTGCCAGCAGCGTGTCTTTATCGGGAAACACCATATATTTT. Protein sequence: CASSVSLSGNTIYF.

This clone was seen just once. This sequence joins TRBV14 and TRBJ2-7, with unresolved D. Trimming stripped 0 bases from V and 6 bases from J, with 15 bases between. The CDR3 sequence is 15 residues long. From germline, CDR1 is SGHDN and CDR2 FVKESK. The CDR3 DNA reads TGTGCCAGCAGCCAAGATCTAGTCTTGACGCCCGAGCAGTACTTC. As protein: CASSQDLVLTPEQYF.

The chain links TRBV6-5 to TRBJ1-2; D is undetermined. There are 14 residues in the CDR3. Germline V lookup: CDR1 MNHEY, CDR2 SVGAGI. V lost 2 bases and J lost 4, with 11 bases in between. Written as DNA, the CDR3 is TGTGCCAGCAGTTACAGTGGGCAGCTCTATGGCTACACCTTC. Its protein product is CASSYSGQLYGYTF.

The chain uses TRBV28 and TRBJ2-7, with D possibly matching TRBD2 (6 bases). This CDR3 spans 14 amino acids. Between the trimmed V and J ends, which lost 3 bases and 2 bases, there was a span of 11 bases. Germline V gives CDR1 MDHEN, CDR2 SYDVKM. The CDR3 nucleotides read TGTGCCAGCAGTTTGTCCGGGAGAGCCTACGAGCAGTACTTC. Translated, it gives CASSLSGRAYEQYF.

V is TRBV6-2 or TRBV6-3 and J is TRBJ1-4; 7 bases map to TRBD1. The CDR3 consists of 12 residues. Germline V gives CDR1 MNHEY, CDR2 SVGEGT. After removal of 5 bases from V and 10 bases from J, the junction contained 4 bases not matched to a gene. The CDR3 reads CASSTGQRKLFF. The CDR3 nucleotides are TGTGCCAGCAGTACGGGACAGCGAAAACTGTTTTTT.

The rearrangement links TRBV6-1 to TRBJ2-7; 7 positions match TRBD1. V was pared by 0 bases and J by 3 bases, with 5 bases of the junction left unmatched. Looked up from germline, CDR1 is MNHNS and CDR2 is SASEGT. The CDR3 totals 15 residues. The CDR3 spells CASSEAGTVNYEQYF. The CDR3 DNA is TGTGCCAGCAGTGAAGCGGGGACAGTGAACTACGAGCAGTACTTC.

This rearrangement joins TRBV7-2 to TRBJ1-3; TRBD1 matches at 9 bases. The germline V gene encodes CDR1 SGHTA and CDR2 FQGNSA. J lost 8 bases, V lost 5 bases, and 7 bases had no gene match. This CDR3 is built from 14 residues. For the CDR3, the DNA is TGTGCCAGCAGCCAGTCCCGGGACAGGGACACCATATATTTT. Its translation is CASSQSRDRDTIYF.

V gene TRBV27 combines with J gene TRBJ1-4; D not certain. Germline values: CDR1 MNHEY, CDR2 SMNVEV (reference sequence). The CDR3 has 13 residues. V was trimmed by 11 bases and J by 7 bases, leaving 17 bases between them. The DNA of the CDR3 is TGTGCCTCCTCGGAGGGATTGCTTGAAAAACTGTTTTTT. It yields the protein CASSEGLLEKLFF.

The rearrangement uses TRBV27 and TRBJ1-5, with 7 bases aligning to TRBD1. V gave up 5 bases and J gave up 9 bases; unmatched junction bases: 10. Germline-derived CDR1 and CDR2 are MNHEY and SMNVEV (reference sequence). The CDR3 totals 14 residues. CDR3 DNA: TGTGCCAGCAGTCCCCGACAGGGCTGGGGGCCCCAGCATTTT. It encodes CASSPRQGWGPQHF.

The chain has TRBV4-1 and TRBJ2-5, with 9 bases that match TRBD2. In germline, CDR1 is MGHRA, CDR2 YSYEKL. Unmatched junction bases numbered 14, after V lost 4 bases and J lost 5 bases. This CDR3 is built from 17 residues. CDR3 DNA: TGCGCCAGCAGCCCGTCGGTGGCTAGCGGGGTCCGGGAGACCCAGTACTTC. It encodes CASSPSVASGVRETQYF.

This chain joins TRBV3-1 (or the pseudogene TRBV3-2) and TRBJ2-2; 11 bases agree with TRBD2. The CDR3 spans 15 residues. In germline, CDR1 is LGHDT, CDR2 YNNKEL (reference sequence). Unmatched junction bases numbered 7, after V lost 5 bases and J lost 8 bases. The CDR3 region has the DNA TGTGCCAGCAGCGCATGGGGACTAGCGGATGGGGAGCTGTTTTTT. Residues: CASSAWGLADGELFF.

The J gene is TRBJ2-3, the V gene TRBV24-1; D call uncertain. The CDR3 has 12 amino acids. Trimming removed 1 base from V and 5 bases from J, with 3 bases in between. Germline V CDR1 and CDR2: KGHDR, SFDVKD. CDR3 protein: CATSDFKDTQYF. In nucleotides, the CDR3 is TGTGCCACCAGTGATTTCAAAGATACGCAGTATTTT.

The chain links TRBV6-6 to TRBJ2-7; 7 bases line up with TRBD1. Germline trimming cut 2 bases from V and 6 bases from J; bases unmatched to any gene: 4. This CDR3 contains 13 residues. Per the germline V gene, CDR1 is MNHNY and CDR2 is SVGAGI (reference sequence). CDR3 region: CASSYAPGGEQYF. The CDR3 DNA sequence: TGTGCCAGCAGTTACGCACCAGGGGGCGAGCAGTACTTC.

Here the CDR3 reads CASSLAGTETQETQYF. DNA for the CDR3: TGTGCCAGCAGCTTGGCTGGGACAGAGACTCAAGAGACCCAGTACTTC. The V call is TRBV5-6, the J call TRBJ2-5; 7 nucleotides align to TRBD1. Germline CDR1 SGHDT, CDR2 YYEEEE. The CDR3 has 16 amino acids. V lost 0 bases, J lost 2 bases, and 7 bases stayed unmatched.

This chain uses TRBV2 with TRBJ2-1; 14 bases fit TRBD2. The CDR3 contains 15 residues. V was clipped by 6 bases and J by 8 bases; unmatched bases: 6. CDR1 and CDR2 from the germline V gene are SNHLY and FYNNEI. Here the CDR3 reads CASRTGTSGSYEQFF. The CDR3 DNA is TGTGCCAGCAGAACCGGGACTAGCGGGAGCTATGAGCAGTTCTTC.

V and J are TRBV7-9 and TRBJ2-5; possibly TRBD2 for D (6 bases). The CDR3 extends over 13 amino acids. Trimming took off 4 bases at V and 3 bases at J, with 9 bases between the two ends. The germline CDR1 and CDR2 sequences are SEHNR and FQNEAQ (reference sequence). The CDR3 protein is CASSWTGEETQYF. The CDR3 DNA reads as TGTGCCAGCAGCTGGACGGGGGAAGAGACCCAGTACTTC.

The CDR3 sequence: CASSPPVGAPNTGELFF. The DNA of the CDR3 is TGTGCCAGCTCACCCCCAGTGGGGGCCCCGAACACCGGGGAGCTGTTTTTT. The rearrangement uses TRBV18 and TRBJ2-2, with D possibly TRBD1 on 6 matching bases. Trimming stripped 3 bases from V and 0 bases from J, with 14 bases between. The CDR3 covers 17 residues. Germline lookup yields CDR1 KGHSH and CDR2 LQKENI.

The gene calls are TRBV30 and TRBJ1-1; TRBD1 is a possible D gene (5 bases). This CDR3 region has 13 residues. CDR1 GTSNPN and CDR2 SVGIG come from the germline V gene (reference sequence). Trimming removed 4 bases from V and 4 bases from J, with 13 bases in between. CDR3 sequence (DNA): TGTGCCTGGACCCTCGGGAGGGGCACTGAAGCTTTCTTT. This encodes CAWTLGRGTEAFF.

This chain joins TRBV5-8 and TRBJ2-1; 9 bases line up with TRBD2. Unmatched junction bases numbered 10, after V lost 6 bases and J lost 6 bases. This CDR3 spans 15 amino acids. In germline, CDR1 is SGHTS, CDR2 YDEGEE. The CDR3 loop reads CASTILSGGGNEQFF. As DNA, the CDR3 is TGTGCCAGCACCATCCTTAGCGGGGGTGGCAATGAGCAGTTCTTC.

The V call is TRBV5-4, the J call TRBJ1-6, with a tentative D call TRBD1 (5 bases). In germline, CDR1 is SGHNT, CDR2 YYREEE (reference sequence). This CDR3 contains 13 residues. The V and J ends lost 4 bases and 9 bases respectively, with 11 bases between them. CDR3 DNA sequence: TGTGCCAGCAGCCCTGCGGGGGGTTCACCCCTCCACTTT. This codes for CASSPAGGSPLHF.

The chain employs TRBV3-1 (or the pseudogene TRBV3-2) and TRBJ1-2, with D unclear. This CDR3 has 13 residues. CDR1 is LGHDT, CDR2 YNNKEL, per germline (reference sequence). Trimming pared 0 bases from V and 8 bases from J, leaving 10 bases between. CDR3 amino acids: CASSQDLTAGYTF. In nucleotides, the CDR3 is TGTGCCAGCAGCCAAGATCTCACAGCCGGCTACACCTTC.

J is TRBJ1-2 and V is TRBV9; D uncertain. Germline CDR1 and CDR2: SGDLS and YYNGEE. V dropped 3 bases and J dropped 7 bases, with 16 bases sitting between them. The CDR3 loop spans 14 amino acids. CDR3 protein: CASSAGYGVGGYTF. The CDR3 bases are TGTGCCAGCAGCGCAGGCTACGGGGTAGGTGGCTACACCTTC.

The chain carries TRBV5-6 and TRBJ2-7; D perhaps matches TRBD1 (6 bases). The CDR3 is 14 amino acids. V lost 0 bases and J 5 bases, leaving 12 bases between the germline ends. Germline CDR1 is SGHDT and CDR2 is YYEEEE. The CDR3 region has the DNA TGTGCCAGCAGCTTGGTAGGGACATCGAACGAGCAGTACTTC. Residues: CASSLVGTSNEQYF.

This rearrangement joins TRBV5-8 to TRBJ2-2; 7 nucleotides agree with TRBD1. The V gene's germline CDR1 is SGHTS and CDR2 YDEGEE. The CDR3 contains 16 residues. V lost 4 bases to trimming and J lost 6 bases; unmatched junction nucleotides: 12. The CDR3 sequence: CASSHGQATYAGELFF. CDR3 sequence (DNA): TGTGCCAGCAGCCATGGACAGGCTACCTACGCCGGGGAGCTGTTTTTT.

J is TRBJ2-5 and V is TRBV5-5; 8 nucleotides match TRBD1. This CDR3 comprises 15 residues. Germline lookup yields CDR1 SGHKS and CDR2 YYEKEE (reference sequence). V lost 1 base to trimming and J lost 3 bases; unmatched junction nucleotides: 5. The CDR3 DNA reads TGTGCCAGCAGCTTGAGGACAGGGAAAGAAGAGACCCAGTACTTC. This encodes CASSLRTGKEETQYF. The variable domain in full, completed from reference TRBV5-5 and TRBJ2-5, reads DAGVTQSPTHLIKTRGQQVTLRCSPISGHKSVSWYQQVLGQGPQFIFQYYEKEERGRGNFPDRFSARQFPNYSSELNVNALLLGDSALYLCASSLRTGKEETQYFGPGTRLLVL.